A single sample is the source of the 20 T cell receptor beta chains below, sequenced in a study of identical twins. TCRdb reprocessed the 5' RACE reads via MiXCR and lists one record per CDR3 protein. The sample records fewer than 650,000 distinct CDR3 sequences, just over 7% being singletons. A further study also used this sample, focusing on yellow fever vaccine responses in identical twins.

Sequenced: PBMCs. These receptors all stem from a woman aged 18-29 years in good health.

The chain links TRBV20-1 to TRBJ2-2; D unclear. Trimming stripped 6 bases from V and 1 base from J, with 12 bases between. Germline V CDR1 and CDR2: DFQATT, SNEGSKA (reference sequence). The CDR3 extends over 14 amino acids. CDR3 in amino acids: CSARPHQNTGELFF. The CDR3 DNA is TGCAGTGCAAGGCCTCATCAGAACACCGGGGAGCTGTTTTTT.

Comment on this clonotype: A much larger clone lies one base from this, so it may be a read error. This chain links TRBV12-3 or TRBV12-4 with TRBJ2-3, with 8 nucleotides matching TRBD2. Unmatched junction bases numbered 6, after V lost 5 bases and J lost 2 bases. This CDR3 spans 15 amino acids. CDR3 region: CASSPTSVTTDTQYF. The CDR3 coding sequence is TGTGCCAGCAGTCCGACTAGCGTGACCACAGATACGCAGTATTTT.

This clonotype was observed a few times. The chain recombines TRBV10-3 with TRBJ2-5; 14 nucleotides align to TRBD2. Per germline, CDR1 ENHRY and CDR2 SYGVKD. This CDR3 has 17 amino acids. The V and J ends lost 3 bases and 5 bases, in that order; junction bases with no gene match: 8. In DNA form, the CDR3 reads TGTGCCATCAGTGACCGACTAGCGGGAGGGCCAGGGGAGACCCAGTACTTC. Protein: CAISDRLAGGPGETQYF.

In this sample, this clonotype turned up a few times. This chain uses TRBV24-1 with TRBJ2-7; weak D call: TRBD2 (6 bases). Trimming left V 1 base short and J 0 bases short, with 21 bases between. Germline CDR1 KGHDR, CDR2 SFDVKD. The CDR3 loop spans 19 amino acids. CDR3: CATSDLPIGGAASSYEQYF. The CDR3 DNA is TGTGCCACCAGTGATTTACCCATTGGAGGGGCGGCGAGCTCCTACGAGCAGTACTTC.

Many counts were recorded for this clonotype. In DNA, the CDR3 is TGTGCCAGCAGACAGTACGGGACAGGTTTCAATGAGCAGTTCTTC. Translated: CASRQYGTGFNEQFF. The chain carries TRBV27 and TRBJ2-1; 8 nucleotides align to TRBD1. This CDR3 is built from 15 residues. The junction had 10 bases not matched to a gene; V was cut back by 6 bases and J by 6 bases. Germline loops: CDR1 MNHEY, CDR2 SMNVEV (reference sequence).

This clonotype has a handful of counts. The chain joins TRBV5-1 to TRBJ1-1; D is unresolved. The germline V gene has CDR1 SGHRS and CDR2 YFSETQ. Trimming cost V 3 bases and J 5 bases, with 17 bases left between them. The CDR3 is 15 residues long. As DNA, the CDR3 is TGCGCCAGCAGCTGGGGTGTGGGGTATCAGACTGAAGCTTTCTTT. Amino acids: CASSWGVGYQTEAFF.

The J gene is TRBJ1-2, the V gene TRBV20-1; 8 nucleotides line up with TRBD1. With 8 bases clipped from V and 2 bases from J, the junction kept 4 bases outside the gene matches. The CDR3 is made up of 12 amino acids. Germline assignment: CDR1 DFQATT and CDR2 SNEGSKA (reference sequence). The CDR3 protein is CSTYRGNYGYTF. The CDR3 DNA is TGCAGTACTTACAGGGGGAACTATGGCTACACCTTC.

This clonotype was seen many times. This rearrangement joins TRBV24-1 to TRBJ2-1; TRBD2 aligns across 9 bases. Per germline, CDR1 KGHDR and CDR2 SFDVKD. The V and J ends lost 9 bases and 0 bases, in that order; junction bases with no gene match: 11. The CDR3 totals 17 residues. In nucleotides, the CDR3 is TGTGCCACCCAGGGACTAGCCCTAGAGAGCTCCTACAATGAGCAGTTCTTC. It specifies CATQGLALESSYNEQFF.

The J gene is TRBJ2-3, the V gene TRBV3-1; 8 bases are a match to TRBD2. Germline V gives CDR1 LGHDT, CDR2 YNNKEL (reference sequence). Trimming removed 0 bases from V and 3 bases from J; junction bases left unmatched: 8. The length of the CDR3 is 17 residues. DNA of the CDR3: TGTGCCAGCAGCCAAGAACTAGCGGAGGGGCAAACAGATACGCAGTATTTT. Encoded protein: CASSQELAEGQTDTQYF.

At least ten counts were recorded for this clonotype. This rearrangement joins TRBV20-1 to TRBJ2-5; 11 nucleotides agree with TRBD2. The V and J ends lost 4 bases and 0 bases, in that order; junction bases with no gene match: 7. This CDR3 contains 16 residues. Germline loops: CDR1 DFQATT, CDR2 SNEGSKA (reference sequence). CDR3 DNA sequence: TGCAGTGCTACCCCCCCGGGACTAGCGGACCAAGAGACCCAGTACTTC. Translation gives CSATPPGLADQETQYF.

A note on this clonotype: Since no conserved phenylalanine or tryptophan closes the CDR3, a read error is the likely cause. The chain is built from TRBV7-9 and TRBJ2-5; D gene unclear. The CDR3 contains 14 residues. Looked up from germline, CDR1 is SEHNR and CDR2 is FQNEAQ (reference sequence). Trimming cost V 3 bases and J 5 bases, with 13 bases left between them. The CDR3: CASSLVVLRETQYL. CDR3 bases: TGTGCCAGCAGCTTGGTTGTGTTGCGGGAGACCCAGTACCTC.

This clonotype was counted at least ten times. The chain links TRBV12-3 or TRBV12-4 to TRBJ1-1; D ambiguous. Trimming took off 6 bases at V and 4 bases at J, with 12 bases between the two ends. CDR3 size: 13 residues. The CDR3 loop is CASRVSVSTEAFF. The CDR3 DNA reads as TGTGCCAGCAGAGTTTCGGTTTCCACTGAAGCTTTCTTT.

The chain has TRBV2 and TRBJ2-7; weak D call: TRBD1 (6 bases). The CDR3 is 12 amino acids. The germline V and J ends were trimmed by 4 bases and 3 bases, with 7 bases remaining between them. CDR1 is SNHLY, CDR2 FYNNEI, per germline. CDR3 sequence (DNA): TGTGCCAGCAGTGGCAGGGGCTACGAGCAGTACTTC. It is translated as CASSGRGYEQYF.

The rearrangement uses TRBV2 and TRBJ2-7, with TRBD2 identical over 9 bases. After removal of 5 bases from V and 3 bases from J, the junction contained 2 bases not matched to a gene. The CDR3 covers 13 residues. Per the germline V gene, CDR1 is SNHLY and CDR2 is FYNNEI. The CDR3 DNA is TGTGCCAGCAGTCGGACTAGCGACTACGAGCAGTACTTC. Amino acids: CASSRTSDYEQYF.

This clonotype was observed many times. The rearrangement links TRBV2 to TRBJ2-2; D unclear. V lost 1 base and J lost 2, with 5 bases in between. This CDR3 is 14 amino acids long. The germline V gene encodes CDR1 SNHLY and CDR2 FYNNEI. DNA of the CDR3: TGTGCCAGCAGTGAAGTTCCCAACACCGGGGAGCTGTTTTTT. Protein product: CASSEVPNTGELFF.

Only a few counts were recorded for this clonotype. The chain couples TRBV10-3 to TRBJ2-3; 9 bases line up with TRBD2. V was pared by 6 bases and J by 2 bases, with 3 bases of the junction left unmatched. The CDR3 is made up of 14 amino acids. Germline V gene lookup returns CDR1 ENHRY and CDR2 SYGVKD. The DNA of the CDR3 is TGTGCCATCAGCCCTAGCGGGACCACAGATACGCAGTATTTT. Translation gives CAISPSGTTDTQYF.

Ten or more counts support this clonotype. V is TRBV10-3 and J is TRBJ2-1, with D perhaps matching TRBD1 or TRBD2 (6 bases each). The CDR3 has 12 amino acids. The V end was cut by 8 bases, the J end by 6 bases, with 11 bases between. The germline V gene has CDR1 ENHRY and CDR2 SYGVKD. The CDR3 sequence: CAIGGTLNEQFF. Written as DNA, the CDR3 is TGTGCCATCGGGGGGACACTCAATGAGCAGTTCTTC.

The V call is TRBV5-5, the J call TRBJ2-2, with 13 bases fitting TRBD2. CDR1 and CDR2 from the germline V gene are SGHKS and YYEKEE (reference sequence). The CDR3 is made up of 17 amino acids. Losses at the gene ends were 3 bases for V and 4 bases for J; bases not matched to a gene: 6. CDR3 coding DNA: TGTGCCAGCAGCTCCTCGGGGACTAGCGGGATCACCGGGGAGCTGTTTTTT. Protein: CASSSSGTSGITGELFF.

This chain links TRBV15 with TRBJ2-1, with 10 bases that match TRBD2. Germline V gene sequence: CDR1 LNHNV, CDR2 YYDKDF (reference sequence). V shed 1 base, J shed 9 bases, and the junction held 9 bases outside the gene matches. This CDR3 is built from 16 residues. CDR3 bases: TGTGCCACCAGCAGAGGGACTAGCGGAGAGACGGCTGAGCAGTTCTTC. It yields the protein CATSRGTSGETAEQFF.

This clonotype was detected many times. The genes are TRBV5-1 and TRBJ1-2; 7 bases line up with TRBD1. Germline assignment: CDR1 SGHRS and CDR2 YFSETQ. The trim removed 4 bases at V and 6 bases at J, leaving 12 bases unmatched. There are 15 residues in the CDR3. The CDR3 loop reads CASSIIPRQGHGYTF. CDR3 nucleotide sequence: TGCGCCAGCAGCATAATCCCTCGACAGGGTCATGGCTACACCTTC.